Sequencing of this T cell receptor beta chain was carried out in a study of OX40 agonist ivuxolimab in advanced cancers. The ends lost 7 bases at V and 4 bases at J; junction bases unmatched: 10. The CDR3 is 14 residues long. Germline CDR1 LNHDA, CDR2 SQIVND (reference sequence). The table came from immunoSEQ multiplex PCR; TCRdb's copy has only in-frame clones and leaves some out. The table records approximately 35,000 clones, roughly nine tenths of them present only once. This clone was counted between two and nine times. This clonotype was obtained from an adult with an advanced solid tumor such as melanoma, head and neck, liver or kidney cancer. This material consisted of CD4+ or CD8+ T cells sorted from blood, taken in a trial of the OX40 agonist ivuxolimab. The chain carries TRBV19 and TRBJ2-7; 7 bases map to TRBD1. CDR3 nucleotides: TGTGCCAGTACCGCCGGAACAGGGGATTACGAGCAGTACTTC. Amino acids: CASTAGTGDYEQYF.